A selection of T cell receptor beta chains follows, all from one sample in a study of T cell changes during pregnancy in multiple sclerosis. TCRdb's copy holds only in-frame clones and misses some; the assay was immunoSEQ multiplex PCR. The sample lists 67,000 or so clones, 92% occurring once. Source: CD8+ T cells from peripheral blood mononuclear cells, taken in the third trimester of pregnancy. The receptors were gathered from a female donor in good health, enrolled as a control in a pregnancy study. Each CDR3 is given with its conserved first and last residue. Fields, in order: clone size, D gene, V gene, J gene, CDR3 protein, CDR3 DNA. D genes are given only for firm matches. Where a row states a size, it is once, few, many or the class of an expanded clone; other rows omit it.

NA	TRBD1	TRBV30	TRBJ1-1	CAWSASSGGTEAFF	TGTGCCTGGAGTGCCTCATCAGGGGGCACTGAAGCTTTCTTT
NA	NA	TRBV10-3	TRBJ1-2	CAISELGRTQDNYGYTF	TGTGCCATCAGTGAGTTGGGCAGGACTCAAGATAACTATGGCTACACCTTC
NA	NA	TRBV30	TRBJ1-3	CAWGLSGNTIYF	TGTGCCTGGGGCCTCTCTGGAAACACCATATATTTT
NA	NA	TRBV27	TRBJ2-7	CASSLSRGSEQYF	TGTGCCAGCAGTTTAAGCAGGGGAAGTGAGCAGTACTTC
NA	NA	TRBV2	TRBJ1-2	CASKQGDYGYTF	TGTGCCAGCAAGCAGGGTGACTATGGCTACACCTTC
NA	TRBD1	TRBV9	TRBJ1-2	CASSVPSAAVTLWGQGPGNYGYTF	TGTGCCAGCAGCGTACCGTCGGCAGCTGTAACATTGTGGGGACAGGGACCTGGTAACTATGGCTACACCTTC
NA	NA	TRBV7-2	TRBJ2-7	CASSLTRRVKGLTYEQYF	TGTGCCAGCAGCTTAACTAGGAGGGTCAAAGGGCTCACCTACGAGCAGTACTTC
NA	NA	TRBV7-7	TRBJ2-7	CASSFRISYEQYF	TGTGCCAGCAGCTTTAGAATCTCCTACGAGCAGTACTTC
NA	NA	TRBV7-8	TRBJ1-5	CASSLMTGDDSNQPQHF	TGTGCCAGCAGCTTAATGACAGGAGATGATAGCAATCAGCCCCAGCATTTT
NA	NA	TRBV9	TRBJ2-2	CASSVGGYEATGELFF	TGTGCCAGCAGCGTAGGAGGGTATGAGGCCACCGGGGAGCTGTTTTTT
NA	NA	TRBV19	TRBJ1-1	CASSIYGQIEAFF	TGTGCCAGTAGTATTTATGGACAGATCGAAGCTTTCTTT
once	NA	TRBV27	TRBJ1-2	CASGGGPLYGYTF	TGTGCCAGCGGGGGGGGACCGCTCTATGGCTACACCTTC
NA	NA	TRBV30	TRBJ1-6	CAWTPGANNSPLHF	TGTGCCTGGACGCCTGGGGCTAATAATTCACCCCTCCACTTT
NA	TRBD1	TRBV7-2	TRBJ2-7	CASRYARDREAYEQYF	TGTGCCAGCAGATACGCCCGGGACAGGGAGGCCTACGAGCAGTACTTC
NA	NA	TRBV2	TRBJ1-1	CASSRGTEAFF	TGTGCCAGCAGTAGGGGCACTGAAGCTTTCTTT
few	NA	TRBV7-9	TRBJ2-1	CASSPTSYNEQFF	TGTGCCAGCAGCCCGACTTCCTACAATGAGCAGTTCTTC
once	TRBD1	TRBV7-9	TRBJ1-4	CASSLPTGVENEKLFF	TGTGCCAGCAGCTTACCGACAGGGGTTGAAAATGAAAAACTGTTTTTT
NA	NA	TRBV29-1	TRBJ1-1	CSVVFKAGMNTEAFF	TGCAGCGTTGTGTTTAAGGCAGGGATGAACACTGAAGCTTTCTTT